This entry features one T cell receptor beta chain sequence. Its target is not known. Germline CDR1 reads MNHEY; CDR2 reads SVGEGT. This CDR3 spans 13 amino acids. V shed 2 bases and J shed 9 bases, with 13 bases lying between them. TCRdb fed the reads into MiXCR, producing one record per CDR3 protein. The sample lists around 330,000 distinct CDR3 sequences, roughly 17% seen once, with 12% in the top ten. This record comes from a study of T cell repertoires in cytomegalovirus infection. Study overall: Based on public TCR beta signatures, there were indications of CMV infection and of a matching HLA type. Study conclusions and caveats: Carriers of CMV and the relevant HLA type were discriminated by public TCR beta frequency. The response measured ex vivo was dominated by TCR beta clonotypes (HLA-C-restricted and CMV-specific).

This sequence was found in a human donor in good health (CMV status not recorded). Some clones in this sample may be carry-over from other donors' samples. The chain couples TRBV6-2 or TRBV6-3 to TRBJ2-5; D not certain. Sequenced material: PBMCs. This CDR3 reads CASSYTVQTPQYF. In DNA, the CDR3 is TGTGCCAGCAGTTACACCGTCCAGACTCCCCAGTACTTC.